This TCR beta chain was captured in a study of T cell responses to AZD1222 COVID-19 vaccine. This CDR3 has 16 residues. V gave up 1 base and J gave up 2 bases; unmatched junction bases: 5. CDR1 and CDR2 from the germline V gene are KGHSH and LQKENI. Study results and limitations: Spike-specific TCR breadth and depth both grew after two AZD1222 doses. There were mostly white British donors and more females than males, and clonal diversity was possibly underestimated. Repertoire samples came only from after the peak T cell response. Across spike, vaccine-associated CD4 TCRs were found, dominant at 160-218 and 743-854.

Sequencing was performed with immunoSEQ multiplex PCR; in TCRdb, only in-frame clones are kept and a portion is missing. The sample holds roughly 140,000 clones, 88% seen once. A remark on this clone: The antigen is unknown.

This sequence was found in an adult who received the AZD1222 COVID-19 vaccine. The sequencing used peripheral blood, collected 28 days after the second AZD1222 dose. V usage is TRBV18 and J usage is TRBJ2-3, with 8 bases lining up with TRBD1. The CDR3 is CASSPQTQGATDTQYF. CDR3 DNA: TGTGCCAGCTCACCACAGACTCAGGGGGCCACAGATACGCAGTATTTT.